This T cell receptor (beta chain) was captured in a study of T cell changes during pregnancy in multiple sclerosis. Repertoires were generated with immunoSEQ multiplex PCR, while TCRdb's copy carries only in-frame clones and drops some. The data contain about 40,000 clones, over 85% of them singletons. Germline values: CDR1 GTSNPN, CDR2 SVGIG (reference sequence). V lost 5 bases and J lost 8; bases outside the gene matches: 10. This CDR3 has 14 amino acids. This receptor was obtained from a female donor with multiple sclerosis, enrolled in a pregnancy study. The sample was peripheral blood, taken before pregnancy. This chain links TRBV30 with TRBJ2-1, with 9 bases fitting TRBD2. The CDR3 protein is CAWCGRAFCDEQFF. The CDR3 DNA reads as TGTGCCTGGTGCGGGAGGGCCTTTTGTGATGAGCAGTTCTTC.